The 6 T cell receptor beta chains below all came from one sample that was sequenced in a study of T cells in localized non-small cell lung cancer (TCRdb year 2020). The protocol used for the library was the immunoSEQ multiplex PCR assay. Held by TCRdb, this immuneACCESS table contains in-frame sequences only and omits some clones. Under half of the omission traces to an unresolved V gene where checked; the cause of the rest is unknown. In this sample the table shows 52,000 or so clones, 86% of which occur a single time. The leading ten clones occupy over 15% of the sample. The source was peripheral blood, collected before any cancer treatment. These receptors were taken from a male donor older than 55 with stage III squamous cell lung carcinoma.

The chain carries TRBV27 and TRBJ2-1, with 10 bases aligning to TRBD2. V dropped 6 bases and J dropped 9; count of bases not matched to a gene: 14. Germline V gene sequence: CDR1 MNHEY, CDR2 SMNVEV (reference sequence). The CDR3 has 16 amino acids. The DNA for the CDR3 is TGTGCCAGCAGCCTAACCCCCGGGACTAGCGTAGGTGAGCAGTTCTTC. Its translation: CASSLTPGTSVGEQFF.

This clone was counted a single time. CDR3 protein: CASSFWDRGTEAFF. The CDR3 DNA is TGTGCCAGCAGCTTCTGGGACAGGGGGACTGAAGCTTTCTTT. The chain couples TRBV5-5 to TRBJ1-1; 11 bases fit TRBD1. CDR3 length equals 14 residues. Germline CDR1 SGHKS, CDR2 YYEKEE (reference sequence). The ends lost 2 bases at V and 5 bases at J; junction bases unmatched: 2.

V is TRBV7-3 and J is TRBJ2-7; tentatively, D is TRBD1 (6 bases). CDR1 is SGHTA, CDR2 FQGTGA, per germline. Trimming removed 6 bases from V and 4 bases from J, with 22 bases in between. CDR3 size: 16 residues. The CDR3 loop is CASSLTGLAGRYEQYF. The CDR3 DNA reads TGTGCCAGCAGTCTAACAGGGCTGGCAGGGCGATACGAGCAGTACTTC.

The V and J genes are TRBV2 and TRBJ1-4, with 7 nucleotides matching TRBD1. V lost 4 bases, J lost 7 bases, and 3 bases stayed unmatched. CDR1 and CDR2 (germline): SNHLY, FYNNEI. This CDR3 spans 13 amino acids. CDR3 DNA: TGTGCCAGCAGTGCTACAGGGGTTGAAAAACTGTTTTTT. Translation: CASSATGVEKLFF.

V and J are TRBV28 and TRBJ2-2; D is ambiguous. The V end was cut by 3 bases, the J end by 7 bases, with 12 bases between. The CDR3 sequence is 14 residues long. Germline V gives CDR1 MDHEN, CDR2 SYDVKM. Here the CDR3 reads CASSFSPAIGELFF. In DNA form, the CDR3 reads TGTGCCAGCAGTTTCTCCCCCGCGATCGGGGAGCTGTTTTTT.

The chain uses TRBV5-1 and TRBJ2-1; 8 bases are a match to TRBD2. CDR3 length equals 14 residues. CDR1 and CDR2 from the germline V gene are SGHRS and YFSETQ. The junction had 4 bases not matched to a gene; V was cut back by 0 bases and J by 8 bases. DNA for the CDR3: TGCGCCAGCAGCTTGGGGACTAGCTTTGATGAGCAGTTCTTC. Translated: CASSLGTSFDEQFF.